The T cell receptor (beta chain) described here comes from a study of blood T cell repertoires in COVID-19. Overall study context: COVID-19 samples from acute and convalescent phases originated in the United States, Italy and Spain.

Authors' analysis steps: Reference gene primer amplification in the assay estimated nucleated cell counts. Sequencing used immunoSEQ multiplex PCR; TCRdb keeps in-frame clones, though not all of them. V, J and clone size were drawn from that table, and D and trimming were deduced from the DNA. The sample lists about 150,000 clones, around 85% occurring once. The ends were cut back, 7 bases at V and 1 base at J, with 10 bases in the middle. This CDR3 contains 13 residues. Germline V gene sequence: CDR1 MNHEY, CDR2 SVGAGI. Seattle's cohort entered during active infection and was followed longitudinally.

The sample taken for sequencing was peripheral blood. This chain uses TRBV6-5 with TRBJ1-1; unclear D gene. The sequence came from a woman of 80 years or more with COVID-19, enrolled during active disease. This CDR3 is CASKRLPNTEAFF. Here the CDR3 DNA reads TGTGCCAGCAAACGACTTCCGAACACTGAAGCTTTCTTT.